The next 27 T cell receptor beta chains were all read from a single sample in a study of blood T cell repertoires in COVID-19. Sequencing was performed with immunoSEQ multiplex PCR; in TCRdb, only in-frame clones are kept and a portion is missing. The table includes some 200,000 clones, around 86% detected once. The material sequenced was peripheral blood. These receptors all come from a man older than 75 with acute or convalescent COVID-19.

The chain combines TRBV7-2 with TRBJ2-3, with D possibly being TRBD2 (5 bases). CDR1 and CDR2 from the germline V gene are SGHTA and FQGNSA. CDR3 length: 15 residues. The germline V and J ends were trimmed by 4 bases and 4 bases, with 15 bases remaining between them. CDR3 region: CASSSSRGSADTQYF. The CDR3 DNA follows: TGTGCCAGCAGCTCATCAAGAGGGAGCGCAGATACGCAGTATTTT.

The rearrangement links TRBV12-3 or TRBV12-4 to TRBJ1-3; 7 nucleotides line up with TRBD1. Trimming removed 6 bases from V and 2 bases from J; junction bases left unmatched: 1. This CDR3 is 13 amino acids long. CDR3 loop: CASRTGTGNTIYF. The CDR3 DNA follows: TGTGCCAGCAGGACAGGGACTGGAAACACCATATATTTT.

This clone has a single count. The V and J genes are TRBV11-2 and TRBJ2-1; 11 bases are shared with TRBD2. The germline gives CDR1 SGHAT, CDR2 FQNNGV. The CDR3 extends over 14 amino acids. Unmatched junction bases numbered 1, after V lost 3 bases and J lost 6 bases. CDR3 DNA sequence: TGTGCCAGCAGCTTCACTAGCGGGGGCAATGAGCAGTTCTTC. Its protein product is CASSFTSGGNEQFF.

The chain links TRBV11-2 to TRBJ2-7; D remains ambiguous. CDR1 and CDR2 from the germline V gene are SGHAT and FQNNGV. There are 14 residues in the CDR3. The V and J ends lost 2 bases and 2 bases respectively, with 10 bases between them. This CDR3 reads CASSLNAGPYEQYV. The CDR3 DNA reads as TGTGCCAGCAGCTTAAATGCTGGCCCCTACGAGCAGTACGTC.

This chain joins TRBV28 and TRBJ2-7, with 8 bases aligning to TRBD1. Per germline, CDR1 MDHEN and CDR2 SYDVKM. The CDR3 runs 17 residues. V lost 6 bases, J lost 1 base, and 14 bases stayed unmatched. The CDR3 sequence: CASRTGDLGPLSYEQYF. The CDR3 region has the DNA TGTGCCAGCAGGACAGGGGACCTCGGACCATTATCCTACGAGCAGTACTTC.

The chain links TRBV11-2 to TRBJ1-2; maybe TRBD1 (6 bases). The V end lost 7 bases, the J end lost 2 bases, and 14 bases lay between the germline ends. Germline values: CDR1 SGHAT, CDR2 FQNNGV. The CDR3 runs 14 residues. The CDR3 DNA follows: TGTGCCAGCACCGAAAGTGGACAGAACTATGGCTACACCTTC. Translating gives CASTESGQNYGYTF.

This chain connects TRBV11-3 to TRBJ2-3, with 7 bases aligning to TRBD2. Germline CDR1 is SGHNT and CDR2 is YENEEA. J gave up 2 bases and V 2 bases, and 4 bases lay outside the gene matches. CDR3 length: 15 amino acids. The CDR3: CASSLSAGVTDTQYF. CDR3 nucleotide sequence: TGTGCCAGCAGCTTAAGTGCGGGGGTCACAGATACGCAGTATTTT.

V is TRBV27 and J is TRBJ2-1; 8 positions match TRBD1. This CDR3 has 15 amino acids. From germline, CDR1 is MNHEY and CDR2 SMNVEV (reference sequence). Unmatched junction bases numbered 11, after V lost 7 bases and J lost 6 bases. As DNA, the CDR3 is TGTGCCAGCATCCCCGACAGGGGAAGGTCCAATGAGCAGTTCTTC. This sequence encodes CASIPDRGRSNEQFF.

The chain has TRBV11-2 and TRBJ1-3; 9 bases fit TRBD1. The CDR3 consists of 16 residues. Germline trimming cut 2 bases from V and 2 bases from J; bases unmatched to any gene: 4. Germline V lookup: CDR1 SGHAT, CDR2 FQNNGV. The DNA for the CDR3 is TGTGCCAGCAGCTTACCACACAGGGGGCCTGGAAACACCATATATTTT. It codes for CASSLPHRGPGNTIYF. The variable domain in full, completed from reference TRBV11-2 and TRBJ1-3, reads EAGVAQSPRYKIIEKRQSVAFWCNPISGHATLYWYQQILGQGPKLLIQFQNNGVVDDSQLPKDRFSAERLKGVDSTLKIQPAKLEDSAVYLCASSLPHRGPGNTIYFGEGSWLTVV.

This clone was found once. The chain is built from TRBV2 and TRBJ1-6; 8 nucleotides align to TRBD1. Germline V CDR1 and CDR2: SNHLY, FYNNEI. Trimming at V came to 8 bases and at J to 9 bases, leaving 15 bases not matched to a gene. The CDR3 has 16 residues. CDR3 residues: CASGIQGVLLGSPLHF. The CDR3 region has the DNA TGTGCCAGCGGAATACAGGGGGTCCTTCTAGGTTCACCCCTCCACTTT.

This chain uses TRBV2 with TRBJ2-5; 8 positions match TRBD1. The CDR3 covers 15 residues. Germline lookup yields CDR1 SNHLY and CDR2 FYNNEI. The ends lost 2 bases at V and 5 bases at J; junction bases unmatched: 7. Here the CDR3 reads CASSEQQGARETQYF. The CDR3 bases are TGTGCCAGCAGTGAACAGCAGGGGGCGCGGGAGACCCAGTACTTC.

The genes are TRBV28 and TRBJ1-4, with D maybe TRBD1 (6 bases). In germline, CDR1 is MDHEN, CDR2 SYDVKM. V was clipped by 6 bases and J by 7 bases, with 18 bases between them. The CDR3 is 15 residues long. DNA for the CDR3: TGTGCCAGCAGAAACAGACAGGCGGCCGGTGAAAAACTGTTTTTT. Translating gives CASRNRQAAGEKLFF. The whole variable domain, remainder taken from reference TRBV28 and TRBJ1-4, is DVKVTQSSRYLVKRTGEKVFLECVQDMDHENMFWYRQDPGLGLRLIYFSYDVKMKEKGDIPEGYSVSREKKERFSLILESASTNQTSMYLCASRNRQAAGEKLFFGSGTQLSVL.

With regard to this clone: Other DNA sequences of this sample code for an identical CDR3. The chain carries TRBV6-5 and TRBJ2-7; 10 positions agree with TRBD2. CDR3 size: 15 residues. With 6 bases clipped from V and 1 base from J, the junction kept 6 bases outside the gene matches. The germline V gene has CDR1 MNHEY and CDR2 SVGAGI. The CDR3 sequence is CASSPTSGASYEQYF. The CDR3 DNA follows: TGTGCCAGCAGCCCCACTAGCGGGGCGTCCTACGAGCAGTACTTC.

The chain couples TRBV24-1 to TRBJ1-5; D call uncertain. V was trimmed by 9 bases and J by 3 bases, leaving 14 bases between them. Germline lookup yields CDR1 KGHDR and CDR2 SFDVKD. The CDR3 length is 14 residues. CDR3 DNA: TGTGCCACCGCGGCGCGGGCAACCAATCAGCCCCAGCATTTT. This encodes CATAARATNQPQHF.

CDR3 region: CASSPSGSYNSPLHF. As DNA, the CDR3 is TGTGCCAGCAGCCCATCCGGCTCCTATAATTCACCCCTCCACTTT. The chain is built from TRBV7-8 and TRBJ1-6, with D unresolved. The CDR3 runs 15 residues. Looked up from germline, CDR1 is SGHVS and CDR2 is FQNEAQ. V gave up 5 bases and J gave up 0 bases, with 8 bases separating them.

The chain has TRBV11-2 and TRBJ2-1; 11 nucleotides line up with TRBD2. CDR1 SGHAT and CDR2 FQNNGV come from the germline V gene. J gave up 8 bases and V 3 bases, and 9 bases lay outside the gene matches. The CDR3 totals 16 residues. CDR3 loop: CASSFTSGRGQDEQFF. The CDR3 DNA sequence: TGTGCCAGCAGCTTCACTAGCGGGAGAGGTCAGGATGAGCAGTTCTTC.

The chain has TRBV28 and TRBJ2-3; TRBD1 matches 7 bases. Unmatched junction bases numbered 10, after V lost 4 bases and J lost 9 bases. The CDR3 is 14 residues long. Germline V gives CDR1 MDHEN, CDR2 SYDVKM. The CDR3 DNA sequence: TGTGCCAGCAGTTCCGGGACAGTCCTTCGGACGCAGTATTTT. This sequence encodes CASSSGTVLRTQYF.

The CDR3 region has the DNA TGTGCCAGCCGGGACAGGGGCCAGTCACCCCTCCACTTT. It yields the protein CASRDRGQSPLHF. The chain is built from TRBV19 and TRBJ1-6; 10 bases align to TRBD1. The CDR3 length is 13 residues. Germline trimming cut 9 bases from V and 10 bases from J; bases unmatched to any gene: 6. Germline assignment: CDR1 LNHDA and CDR2 SQIVND (reference sequence).

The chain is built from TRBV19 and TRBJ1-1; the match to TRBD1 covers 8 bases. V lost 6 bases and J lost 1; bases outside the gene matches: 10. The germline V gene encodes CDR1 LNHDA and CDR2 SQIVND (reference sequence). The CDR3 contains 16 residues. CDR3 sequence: CASRPPPGTGNTEAFF. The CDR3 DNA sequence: TGTGCCAGTAGGCCACCCCCCGGGACAGGGAACACTGAAGCTTTCTTT.

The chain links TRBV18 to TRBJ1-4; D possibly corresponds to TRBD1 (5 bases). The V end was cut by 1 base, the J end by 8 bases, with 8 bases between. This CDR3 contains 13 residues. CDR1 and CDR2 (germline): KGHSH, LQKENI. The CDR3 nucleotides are TGTGCCAGCTCACCACAGCCAGGGGAAAAACTGTTTTTT. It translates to CASSPQPGEKLFF.

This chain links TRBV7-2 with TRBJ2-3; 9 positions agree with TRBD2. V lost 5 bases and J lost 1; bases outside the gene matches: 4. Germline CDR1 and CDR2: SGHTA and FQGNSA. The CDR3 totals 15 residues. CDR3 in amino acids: CASSARTSGTDTQYF. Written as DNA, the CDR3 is TGTGCCAGCAGCGCCAGGACTAGCGGCACAGATACGCAGTATTTT.

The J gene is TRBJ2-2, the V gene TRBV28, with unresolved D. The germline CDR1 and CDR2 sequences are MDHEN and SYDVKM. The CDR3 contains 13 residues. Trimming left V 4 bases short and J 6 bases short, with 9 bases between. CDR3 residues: CASSSSLPGELFF. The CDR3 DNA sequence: TGTGCCAGCAGTTCCTCCCTCCCCGGGGAGCTGTTTTTT.

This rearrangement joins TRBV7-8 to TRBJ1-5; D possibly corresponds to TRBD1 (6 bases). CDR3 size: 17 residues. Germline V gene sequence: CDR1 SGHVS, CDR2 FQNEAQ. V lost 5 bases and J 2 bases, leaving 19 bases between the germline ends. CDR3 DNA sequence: TGTGCCAGCAGCATTCTTGGTTCAGGGGTTGGCAATCAGCCCCAGCATTTT. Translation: CASSILGSGVGNQPQHF.

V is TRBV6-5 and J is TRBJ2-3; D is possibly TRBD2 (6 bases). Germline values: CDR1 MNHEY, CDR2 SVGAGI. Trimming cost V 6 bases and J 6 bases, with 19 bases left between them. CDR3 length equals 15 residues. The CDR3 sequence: CASRQDYVVIDTQYF. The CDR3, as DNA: TGTGCCAGCAGGCAGGACTACGTAGTAATCGATACGCAGTATTTT.

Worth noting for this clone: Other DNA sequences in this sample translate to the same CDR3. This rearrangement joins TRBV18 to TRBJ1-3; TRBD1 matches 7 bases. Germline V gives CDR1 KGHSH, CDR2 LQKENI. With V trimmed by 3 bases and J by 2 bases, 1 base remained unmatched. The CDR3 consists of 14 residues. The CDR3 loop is CASSPQGAGNTIYF. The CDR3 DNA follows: TGTGCCAGCTCACCCCAGGGGGCTGGAAACACCATATATTTT.

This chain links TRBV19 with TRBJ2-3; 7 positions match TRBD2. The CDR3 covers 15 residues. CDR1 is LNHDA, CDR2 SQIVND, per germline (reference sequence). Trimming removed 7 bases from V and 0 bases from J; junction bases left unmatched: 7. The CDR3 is CASKPLGLSTDTQYF. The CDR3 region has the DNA TGTGCCAGTAAACCCCTGGGACTAAGCACAGATACGCAGTATTTT.

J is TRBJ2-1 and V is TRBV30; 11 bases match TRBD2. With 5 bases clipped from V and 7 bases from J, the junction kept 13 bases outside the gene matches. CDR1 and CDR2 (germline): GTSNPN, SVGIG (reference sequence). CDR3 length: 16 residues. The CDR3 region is CAWVAGGPESPNEQFF. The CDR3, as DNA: TGTGCCTGGGTAGCGGGAGGGCCGGAATCTCCTAATGAGCAGTTCTTC.